This T cell receptor beta chain originates from a study of cytomegalovirus exposure and HLA in healthy donors. In the PCR, 60 Vbeta and 13 Jbeta primers were used. Only in-frame clones appear in the TCRdb table, and some are missing; sequencing was by immunoSEQ multiplex PCR. Altogether approximately 190,000 clones are present, around 64% being singletons, with the ten largest covering roughly 2.5%. This clone was seen more than once but under ten times. The CDR3 contains 16 residues. The junction had 5 bases not matched to a gene; V was cut back by 0 bases and J by 5 bases. CDR1 and CDR2 (germline): LGHNA, YSLEER.

The sequence came from a man in his forties or fifties in good health and CMV-seropositive. This rearrangement joins TRBV4-3 to TRBJ2-3, with TRBD2 matching over 10 bases. Sequences were obtained from PBMCs. The CDR3 is CASSQEAGGPGDTQYF. CDR3 sequence (DNA): TGCGCCAGCAGCCAAGAAGCGGGGGGGCCCGGAGATACGCAGTATTTT.